Listed here are 5 T cell receptor beta chains from one sample, sequenced in a study of blood T cells in healthy people across ages. Sample-barcoded 5' priming and a J-beta primer mix drove a second PCR of roughly 6 to 12 cycles. TCRdb reanalysed the 5' RACE reads using MiXCR and keeps one entry per CDR3 protein. The sample contains some 930,000 distinct CDR3 sequences, almost 30% of which appear only once. In addition, the sample was reused for a study of T cells of mothers and their children.

Sequencing was performed on blood. The receptors come from a woman between 40 and 55 years old in good health.

J is TRBJ1-1 and V is TRBV4-1; tentative D call: TRBD1 (6 bases). The germline CDR1 and CDR2 sequences are MGHRA and YSYEKL. CDR3 length: 15 residues. V lost 5 bases and J 4 bases, leaving 17 bases between the germline ends. CDR3 nucleotides: TGCGCCAGCAGCGTTCCAGGGGATAAGTCCACTGAAGCTTTCTTT. Translation gives CASSVPGDKSTEAFF.

This CDR3 is CASTQSEGPRNEQFF. DNA of the CDR3: TGTGCCAGCACCCAAAGCGAGGGCCCCCGCAATGAGCAGTTCTTC. The rearrangement links TRBV7-2 to TRBJ2-1, with a possible D match to TRBD2 (5 bases). Germline V gene lookup returns CDR1 SGHTA and CDR2 FQGNSA. V was trimmed by 7 bases and J by 6 bases, leaving 19 bases between them. CDR3 length equals 15 residues.

On this clonotype: An end of the junction differs from the germline gene, which may be a read error. The V call is TRBV6-5, the J call TRBJ1-5; 7 bases fit TRBD1. Germline V lookup: CDR1 MNHEY, CDR2 SVGAGI. The CDR3 has 13 residues. In nucleotides, the CDR3 is TGTGTCAGCAGCCCGACAGGGAGCGAGCCCCAGCATTTT. Translating it yields CVSSPTGSEPQHF.

Concerning this clonotype itself: A much larger clone differs by one base, so this may be a read error. The chain carries TRBV20-1 and TRBJ2-3, with TRBD2 identical over 10 bases. This CDR3 has 16 amino acids. V lost 0 bases, J lost 6 bases, and 9 bases stayed unmatched. The germline CDR1 and CDR2 sequences are DFQATT and SNEGSKA (reference sequence). The DNA for the CDR3 is TGCAGTGCTAGAGATAAAACTAGCGGGGTTAGCGATACGCAGTATTTT. Translation gives CSARDKTSGVSDTQYF.

This clonotype was observed many times. In DNA, the CDR3 is TGCAGCGTTGAAAAGCTAATCGGTGGGATTACGCAGTATTTT. Protein product: CSVEKLIGGITQYF. The J gene is TRBJ2-3, the V gene TRBV29-1; no definite D call. The CDR3 runs to 14 residues. V lost 2 bases, J lost 8 bases, and 17 bases lay in between. Germline assignment: CDR1 SQVTM and CDR2 ANQGSEA.